This T cell receptor (beta chain) was sequenced during a study of blood T cells in healthy people across ages. Study-level information: Template-switching capture recovered about one barcoded beta molecule per two T cells.

CDR3 length: 13 residues. Per the germline V gene, CDR1 is SGDLS and CDR2 is YYNGEE. Trimming left V 4 bases short and J 2 bases short, with 7 bases between. The use of a sample-barcoded 5' primer and a J-beta primer mix characterized a second PCR of about 7 to 12 cycles. Every sample returned 2.5 million or more CDR3-containing paired-end reads. TCRdb recomputed calls from the 5' RACE reads with MiXCR, one row per CDR3 protein. The sample holds fewer than 1,000,000 distinct CDR3 sequences, about 47% seen once. Total RNA was isolated from each sample in quantities of at least 6 micrograms. The TCR sequence derives from an elderly man in good health. Material: blood. The gene calls are TRBV9 and TRBJ2-1; D not certain. CDR3 in DNA: TGTGCCAGCAGCACACCAACCTACAATGAGCAGTTCTTC. As protein: CASSTPTYNEQFF. The complete variable domain, with remaining parts taken from reference TRBV9 and TRBJ2-1, reads DSGVTQTPKHLITATGQRVTLRCSPRSGDLSVYWYQQSLDQGLQFLIQYYNGEERAKGNILERFSAQQFPDLHSELNLSSLELGDSALYFCASSTPTYNEQFFGPGTRLTVL.